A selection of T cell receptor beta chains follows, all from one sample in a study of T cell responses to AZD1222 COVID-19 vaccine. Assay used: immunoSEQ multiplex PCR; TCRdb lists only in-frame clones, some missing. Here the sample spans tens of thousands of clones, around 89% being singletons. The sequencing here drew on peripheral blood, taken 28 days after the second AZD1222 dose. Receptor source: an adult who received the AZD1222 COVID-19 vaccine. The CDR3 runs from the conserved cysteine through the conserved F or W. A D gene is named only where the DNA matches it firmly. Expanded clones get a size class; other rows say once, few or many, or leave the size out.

CDR3aa: CASSPGVAGFTDTQYF; CDR3nt: TGTGCCAGTAGCCCCGGGGTAGCGGGGTTCACAGATACGCAGTATTTT; j_gene: TRBJ2-3; v_gene: TRBV19; abundance: NA; d_gene: TRBD2
CDR3aa: CVRSLAGNTIYF; CDR3nt: TGTGTCAGAAGCTTAGCAGGAAACACCATATATTTT; j_gene: TRBJ1-3; v_gene: TRBV7-5; abundance: few; d_gene: NA
CDR3aa: CASSPGIRGWTEAFF; CDR3nt: TGTGCCAGCTCACCAGGAATCAGGGGGTGGACTGAAGCTTTCTTT; j_gene: TRBJ1-1; v_gene: TRBV18; abundance: NA; d_gene: TRBD1
CDR3aa: CASSSQGGNQPQHF; CDR3nt: TGTGCCAGCAGTTCTCAGGGTGGCAATCAGCCCCAGCATTTT; j_gene: TRBJ1-5; v_gene: TRBV27; abundance: NA; d_gene: NA
CDR3aa: CASSSGLWDTQYF; CDR3nt: TGTGCCAGCAGCTCCGGACTGTGGGATACGCAGTATTTT; j_gene: TRBJ2-3; v_gene: TRBV11-3; abundance: NA; d_gene: NA
CDR3aa: CASSELGWEKLFF; CDR3nt: TGTGCCAGCAGTGAACTGGGATGGGAAAAACTGTTTTTT; j_gene: TRBJ1-4; v_gene: TRBV2; abundance: NA; d_gene: NA
CDR3aa: CASSPDPDTLNTGKLFF; CDR3nt: TGTGCCAGCAGCCCCGACCCCGACACTCTGAACACCGGGAAGCTGTTTTTT; j_gene: TRBJ2-2; v_gene: TRBV3-1/TRBV3-2; abundance: NA; d_gene: NA
CDR3aa: CASSFRQGAGETQYF; CDR3nt: TGTGCCAGCAGCTTCAGACAGGGGGCTGGGGAGACCCAGTACTTC; j_gene: TRBJ2-5; v_gene: TRBV5-5; abundance: NA; d_gene: TRBD1
CDR3aa: CASTLQGTGELFF; CDR3nt: TGTGCCAGTACCTTACAGGGGACCGGGGAGCTGTTTTTT; j_gene: TRBJ2-2; v_gene: TRBV19; abundance: NA; d_gene: TRBD1
CDR3aa: CASSPRQSYGYTF; CDR3nt: TGTGCCAGCAGTCCCCGACAGAGCTATGGCTACACCTTC; j_gene: TRBJ1-2; v_gene: TRBV28; abundance: NA; d_gene: NA
CDR3aa: CASSLGLAVPLRAFF; CDR3nt: TGTGCCAGCAGCTTAGGTTTGGCAGTTCCATTGAGAGCTTTCTTT; j_gene: TRBJ1-1; v_gene: TRBV7-2; abundance: NA; d_gene: NA
CDR3aa: CSTESTGGGGYNEQFF; CDR3nt: TGCAGCACCGAGTCCACAGGGGGAGGGGGCTACAATGAGCAGTTCTTC; j_gene: TRBJ2-1; v_gene: TRBV29-1; abundance: NA; d_gene: NA
CDR3aa: CASSPGLNNQPQHF; CDR3nt: TGTGCCAGCAGCCCGGGACTGAATAATCAGCCCCAGCATTTT; j_gene: TRBJ1-5; v_gene: TRBV3-1/TRBV3-2; abundance: NA; d_gene: NA
CDR3aa: CASSFGGRATDTQYF; CDR3nt: TGTGCCAGCAGCTTTGGCGGGAGGGCCACCGATACGCAGTATTTT; j_gene: TRBJ2-3; v_gene: TRBV7-9; abundance: NA; d_gene: TRBD2
CDR3aa: CASSFDRAYGYTF; CDR3nt: TGTGCCAGCAGCTTTGACAGGGCCTATGGCTACACCTTC; j_gene: TRBJ1-2; v_gene: TRBV27; abundance: NA; d_gene: TRBD1
CDR3aa: CASSLSNRPQHF; CDR3nt: TGTGCCAGCAGTTTATCGAATCGGCCCCAGCATTTT; j_gene: TRBJ1-5; v_gene: TRBV28; abundance: NA; d_gene: NA
CDR3aa: CASSEAAGENEKLFF; CDR3nt: TGTGCCAGCAGTGAAGCTGCGGGGGAGAATGAAAAACTGTTTTTT; j_gene: TRBJ1-4; v_gene: TRBV6-1; abundance: NA; d_gene: NA
CDR3aa: CASSHGGGSAYEQYF; CDR3nt: TGTGCCAGCAGCCATGGCGGGGGGTCGGCCTACGAGCAGTACTTC; j_gene: TRBJ2-7; v_gene: TRBV7-9; abundance: NA; d_gene: TRBD2
CDR3aa: CASSYVSDTQYF; CDR3nt: TGTGCCAGCAGTTACGTTTCAGATACGCAGTATTTT; j_gene: TRBJ2-3; v_gene: TRBV6-6; abundance: NA; d_gene: NA
CDR3aa: CSVGSGDTGELFF; CDR3nt: TGCAGCGTTGGGAGCGGGGACACCGGGGAGCTGTTTTTT; j_gene: TRBJ2-2; v_gene: TRBV29-1; abundance: NA; d_gene: TRBD2
CDR3aa: CASSEPTGGNEQYF; CDR3nt: TGCGCCAGCAGTGAGCCGACAGGGGGCAACGAGCAGTACTTC; j_gene: TRBJ2-7; v_gene: TRBV5-1; abundance: NA; d_gene: TRBD1
CDR3aa: CATALGDSNEKLFF; CDR3nt: TGTGCCACCGCCTTAGGTGACAGTAATGAAAAACTGTTTTTT; j_gene: TRBJ1-4; v_gene: TRBV15; abundance: NA; d_gene: NA
CDR3aa: CASSSADTEAFF; CDR3nt: TGTGCCAGCAGCTCGGCGGACACTGAAGCTTTCTTT; j_gene: TRBJ1-1; v_gene: TRBV7-9; abundance: NA; d_gene: NA
CDR3aa: CASSPRVGGDTQYF; CDR3nt: TGTGCCAGCAGTCCAAGAGTCGGGGGGGATACGCAGTATTTT; j_gene: TRBJ2-3; v_gene: TRBV6-2/TRBV6-3; abundance: NA; d_gene: TRBD2